One and the same sample provided the 17 T cell receptor beta chains below, sequenced in a study of blood T cell repertoires in COVID-19. The table came from immunoSEQ multiplex PCR; TCRdb's copy has only in-frame clones and leaves some out. Of 320,000 or so clones in the sample, about nine tenths were seen once. The sequenced material came from PBMCs or T cells enriched from blood (not recorded which). These receptor sequences come from a man aged 55 to 70 who had recovered from COVID-19.

This chain's CDR3 is CASSDRDRGPSYEQYF. In nucleotides, the CDR3 is TGTGCCAGCAGTGATCGCGACAGGGGCCCCTCCTACGAGCAGTACTTC. The gene calls are TRBV6-1 and TRBJ2-7, with 8 bases matching TRBD1. V lost 3 bases, J lost 0 bases, and 7 bases stayed unmatched. This CDR3 has 16 residues. Germline V gives CDR1 MNHNS, CDR2 SASEGT.

The chain links TRBV23-1 to TRBJ1-2; D is ambiguous. TRBV23-1 is placed among ORFs of uncertain function. The CDR3 sequence is 11 residues long. V shed 0 bases and J shed 8 bases, with 4 bases lying between them. CDR3 region: CASSQSYGYTF. CDR3 bases: TGCGCCAGCAGTCAATCCTACGGCTACACCTTC.

With respect to this clone: Germline and junction disagree at one end, which may indicate a read error. V and J are TRBV3-1 (or the pseudogene TRBV3-2) and TRBJ1-2; TRBD1 agrees at 7 bases. Germline CDR1 reads LGHDT; CDR2 reads YNNKEL (reference sequence). The CDR3 consists of 13 residues. CDR3 nucleotides: TGTGCCAGCAGCGAGACAGGGCTCTATGGTTACACCTTC. Its protein is CASSETGLYGYTF.

CDR3 sequence: CASSLFSRGRALFYEQYF. CDR3 DNA sequence: TGTGCCAGCAGCTTGTTTTCGCGCGGGAGGGCCTTGTTTTACGAGCAGTACTTC. The chain couples TRBV5-8 to TRBJ2-7; 9 nucleotides align to TRBD2. CDR1 SGHTS and CDR2 YDEGEE come from the germline V gene. V gave up 1 base and J gave up 4 bases; unmatched junction bases: 15. The CDR3 has 18 amino acids.

The chain combines TRBV2 with TRBJ1-5; 9 bases agree with TRBD1. The CDR3 is made up of 15 amino acids. CDR1 is SNHLY and CDR2 is FYNNEI in the germline V gene. Trimming cost V 11 bases and J 5 bases; bases outside gene matches: 13. CDR3 in amino acids: CASQRGRTGDQPQHF. The CDR3 nucleotides are TGTGCCTCCCAAAGAGGGCGGACAGGGGATCAGCCCCAGCATTTT.

The chain combines TRBV9 with TRBJ1-1, with 7 bases matching TRBD1. Germline V gene lookup returns CDR1 SGDLS and CDR2 YYNGEE. The V gene end was trimmed by 0 bases and the J gene end by 0 bases; junction bases not matched to a gene: 11. There are 18 residues in the CDR3. CDR3 in DNA: TGTGCCAGCAGCGTAGGACAGGGCGAATCTAAGATGAACACTGAAGCTTTCTTT. Protein sequence: CASSVGQGESKMNTEAFF.

The genes are TRBV19 and TRBJ2-1; 8 bases are shared with TRBD2. Germline V gene lookup returns CDR1 LNHDA and CDR2 SQIVND (reference sequence). The CDR3 is made up of 16 amino acids. The ends lost 7 bases at V and 2 bases at J; junction bases unmatched: 10. The CDR3 DNA is TGTGCCAGTACCTCAGGGGCGGGAGGTACCTACAATGAGCAGTTCTTC. Encoded protein: CASTSGAGGTYNEQFF.

The chain couples TRBV28 to TRBJ1-1, with D tentatively TRBD1 (5 bases). The ends were cut back, 8 bases at V and 3 bases at J, with 16 bases in the middle. The length of the CDR3 is 14 residues. Germline V gene sequence: CDR1 MDHEN, CDR2 SYDVKM. CDR3 loop: CASGTPSRDTEAFF. In nucleotides, the CDR3 is TGTGCCAGCGGGACTCCATCAAGGGACACTGAAGCTTTCTTT.

CDR3 region: CARTTGSGANVLTF. The CDR3 DNA follows: TGTGCCAGAACAACAGGGTCGGGGGCCAACGTCCTGACTTTC. The rearrangement joins TRBV19 to TRBJ2-6; D possibly corresponds to TRBD1 (6 bases). Germline V gives CDR1 LNHDA, CDR2 SQIVND (reference sequence). The length of the CDR3 is 14 residues. The V and J ends lost 9 bases and 4 bases respectively, with 13 bases between them.

The chain couples TRBV9 to TRBJ2-5, with 8 bases identical to TRBD1. The CDR3 has 16 residues. After removal of 4 bases from V and 1 base from J, the junction contained 9 bases not matched to a gene. Germline V gene lookup returns CDR1 SGDLS and CDR2 YYNGEE. As DNA, the CDR3 is TGTGCCAGCAGCATCTCGGGACAGGAATTCCAAGAGACCCAGTACTTC. This gives the protein CASSISGQEFQETQYF.

The chain uses TRBV9 and TRBJ2-7; D may be TRBD2 (5 bases). The CDR3 has 15 residues. Germline CDR1 SGDLS, CDR2 YYNGEE. V dropped 1 base and J dropped 6 bases, with 17 bases sitting between them. The CDR3 nucleotides are TGTGCCAGCAGCGTACGCCCCGGTGGAGGAGGCGAGCAGTACTTC. Translation gives CASSVRPGGGGEQYF.

This clone was observed a single time. This chain links TRBV2 with TRBJ2-3; the match to TRBD2 covers 7 bases. Germline V gene sequence: CDR1 SNHLY, CDR2 FYNNEI. Trimming cost V 9 bases and J 0 bases; bases outside gene matches: 9. The CDR3 runs 15 residues. The CDR3 coding sequence is TGTGCCAGTTACAAGTCTAGCGGAAGCACAGATACGCAGTATTTT. Residues: CASYKSSGSTDTQYF.

The genes are TRBV7-2 and TRBJ2-1, with 8 bases identical to TRBD2. The CDR3 is 15 residues long. The junction had 6 bases not matched to a gene; V was cut back by 3 bases and J by 5 bases. Germline loops: CDR1 SGHTA, CDR2 FQGNSA. In DNA, the CDR3 is TGTGCCAGCAGCTTCGGACGGGGGGGCAACAATGAGCAGTTCTTC. Translating gives CASSFGRGGNNEQFF.

This chain connects TRBV5-1 to TRBJ2-1; D perhaps matches TRBD1 (8 bases). The CDR3 length is 14 residues. Germline CDR1 SGHRS, CDR2 YFSETQ. The germline V and J ends were trimmed by 7 bases and 8 bases, with 19 bases remaining between them. CDR3 sequence: CASARTGRGDEQFF. The CDR3 nucleotides read TGCGCCAGCGCTAGGACAGGGAGGGGCGATGAGCAGTTCTTC.

The V and J genes are TRBV19 and TRBJ2-2, with 7 positions matching TRBD1. J lost 2 bases, V lost 0 bases, and 12 bases had no gene match. Germline V lookup: CDR1 LNHDA, CDR2 SQIVND (reference sequence). The CDR3 covers 19 residues. CDR3 sequence: CASSIDLRVQGRNTGELFF. The CDR3 DNA follows: TGTGCCAGTAGTATAGATCTCAGGGTACAGGGGCGCAACACCGGGGAGCTGTTTTTT.

V and J are TRBV7-9 and TRBJ2-3, with 11 positions matching TRBD2. The CDR3 totals 16 residues. CDR1 and CDR2 from the germline V gene are SEHNR and FQNEAQ (reference sequence). With V trimmed by 7 bases and J by 2 bases, 8 bases remained unmatched. DNA for the CDR3: TGTGCCAGCACCCGACGACTAGCGGGATCCACAGATACGCAGTATTTT. This sequence encodes CASTRRLAGSTDTQYF.

V usage is TRBV27 and J usage is TRBJ2-6; TRBD1 matches 8 bases. Germline CDR1 is MNHEY and CDR2 is SMNVEV (reference sequence). CDR3 length equals 15 residues. V shed 6 bases, J shed 2 bases, and the junction held 3 bases outside the gene matches. The CDR3 DNA reads TGTGCCAGCAGCACGACAGGGGCTGGGGCCAACGTCCTGACTTTC. Translated, it gives CASSTTGAGANVLTF. Full variable domain (rest looked up from reference TRBV27 and TRBJ2-6): EAQVTQNPRYLITVTGKKLTVTCSQNMNHEYMSWYRQDPGLGLRQIYYSMNVEVTDKGDVPEGYKVSRKEKRNFPLILESPSPNQTSLYFCASSTTGAGANVLTFGAGSRLTVL.